This T cell receptor beta chain was identified during a study of blood T cell repertoires in COVID-19. Sequenced by immunoSEQ multiplex PCR; TCRdb stores in-frame clones only, minus some. The table shows more than 400,000 clones, with 90% occurring only once. Trimming removed 3 bases at V and 4 bases at J, with 7 bases between. The germline V gene encodes CDR1 MDHEN and CDR2 SYDVKM. This CDR3 is built from 13 residues. Sequencing input: PBMCs or T cells enriched from blood (not recorded which). This chain joins TRBV28 and TRBJ1-5; D call uncertain. The sequence was collected from a man in his late teens or twenties who had recovered from COVID-19. The CDR3 protein is CASSFSGNQPQHF. CDR3 DNA: TGTGCCAGCAGTTTTTCGGGGAATCAGCCCCAGCATTTT.